This T cell receptor (beta chain) was obtained from a study of glioma-infiltrating T cells after dendritic cell vaccination. Study-level background: Samples are from glioblastoma patients in Phase I and II dendritic cell vaccine trials. Patients received three intradermal dendritic cell vaccine injections at biweekly intervals.

The PCR used 60 V beta and 13 J beta primers. Assay: immunoSEQ multiplex PCR; the TCRdb copy retains only in-frame clones and omits some. This sample yields around 97,000 clones, of which around 81% are seen a single time; over 9.5% belongs to the top ten. Only patients with spare fresh-frozen tumor and over two years of follow-up were included. Trimming removed 0 bases from V and 0 bases from J; junction bases left unmatched: 1. The germline gives CDR1 MNHNS, CDR2 SASEGT. The CDR3 contains 15 residues. Sample: blood, taken before dendritic cell vaccination. This receptor was taken from a human donor with glioblastoma. The chain combines TRBV6-1 with TRBJ2-7; 8 bases are shared with TRBD2. The CDR3 loop is CASSEASGGSYEQYF. The CDR3 coding sequence is TGTGCCAGCAGTGAAGCGAGCGGGGGCTCCTACGAGCAGTACTTC.